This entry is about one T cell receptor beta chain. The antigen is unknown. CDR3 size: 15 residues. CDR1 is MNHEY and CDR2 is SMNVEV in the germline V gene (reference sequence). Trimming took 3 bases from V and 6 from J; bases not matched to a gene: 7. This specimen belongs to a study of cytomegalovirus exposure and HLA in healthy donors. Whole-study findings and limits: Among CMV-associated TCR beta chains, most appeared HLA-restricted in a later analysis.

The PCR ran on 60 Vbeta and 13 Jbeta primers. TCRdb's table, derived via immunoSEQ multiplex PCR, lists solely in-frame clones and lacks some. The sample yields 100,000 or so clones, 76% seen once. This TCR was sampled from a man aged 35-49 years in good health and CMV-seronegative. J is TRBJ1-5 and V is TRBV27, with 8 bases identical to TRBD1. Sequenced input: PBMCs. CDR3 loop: CASSFEGTGSQPQHF. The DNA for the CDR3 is TGTGCCAGCAGTTTTGAAGGGACAGGTTCTCAGCCCCAGCATTTT.